One and the same sample provided the 6 T cell receptor beta chains below, sequenced in a study of T cell responses to AZD1222 COVID-19 vaccine. Some clones are missing from TCRdb's copy, which holds only in-frame ones; the method was immunoSEQ multiplex PCR. This repertoire shows 100,000 or so clones, about 87% found once; its top ten account for around 1.8%. The sequencing used peripheral blood, collected on day 0 of AZD1222 vaccination. The receptor set was obtained from an adult in good health.

The chain has TRBV3-1 (or the pseudogene TRBV3-2) and TRBJ2-1, with TRBD2 identical over 8 bases. Germline values: CDR1 LGHDT, CDR2 YNNKEL (reference sequence). V dropped 3 bases and J dropped 8; count of bases not matched to a gene: 9. The CDR3 sequence is 15 residues long. In DNA, the CDR3 is TGTGCCAGCAGCCAGGCCGGGAGGGGAGGGCATGAGCAGTTCTTC. This encodes CASSQAGRGGHEQFF.

This clone showed up just once. This chain links TRBV5-6 with TRBJ2-7; no definite D call. The germline V gene has CDR1 SGHDT and CDR2 YYEEEE. The CDR3 extends over 11 amino acids. V was shortened by 0 bases and J by 5 bases, with 3 bases between the two germline ends. Written as DNA, the CDR3 is TGTGCCAGCAGCTTGGCCGACGAGCAGTACTTC. Protein sequence: CASSLADEQYF.

The chain recombines TRBV28 with TRBJ2-2; 7 bases agree with TRBD1. Per germline, CDR1 MDHEN and CDR2 SYDVKM. The CDR3 is 15 amino acids. V lost 5 bases and J lost 6; bases outside the gene matches: 9. CDR3 DNA: TGTGCCAGCAGTCCTGTCGACAGGGACGCCGGGGAGCTGTTTTTT. Amino acid sequence: CASSPVDRDAGELFF.

The V and J genes are TRBV3-1 (or the pseudogene TRBV3-2) and TRBJ1-2; D unclear. The CDR3 is 15 residues long. Germline values: CDR1 LGHDT, CDR2 YNNKEL (reference sequence). V was shortened by 2 bases and J by 8 bases, with 18 bases between the two germline ends. In DNA form, the CDR3 reads TGTGCCAGCAGCCAACAGGTATCATTCCCCGGCGGCTACACCTTC. Translating it yields CASSQQVSFPGGYTF.

The chain links TRBV5-1 to TRBJ2-7; D may correspond to TRBD1 or TRBD2 (6 bases each). CDR1 and CDR2 from the germline V gene are SGHRS and YFSETQ. Trimming pared 4 bases from V and 2 bases from J, leaving 16 bases between. The CDR3 has 15 amino acids. In DNA, the CDR3 is TGCGCCAGCAGCCCGACGGCAAGGGGGGCCTACGAGCAGTACTTC. This encodes CASSPTARGAYEQYF.

The chain uses TRBV19 and TRBJ1-2; perhaps TRBD1 as D (6 bases). V lost 3 bases to trimming and J lost 4 bases, with 21 bases between them. The CDR3 length is 17 residues. Germline V gene sequence: CDR1 LNHDA, CDR2 SQIVND (reference sequence). DNA for the CDR3: TGTGCCAGTAGTATTACCAGGGGCCTTGTGACCGGCTATGGCTACACCTTC. Its translation: CASSITRGLVTGYGYTF.